This is a list of T cell receptor beta chains from one sample in a study of CD8 T cells in Susac syndrome. Via MiXCR, TCRdb re-called the immunoSEQ multiplex PCR reads, giving one row per CDR3 protein. The data contain fewer than 150,000 distinct CDR3 sequences, roughly 89% of them singletons. Input material: CD8+ T cells from PBMCs. These receptors originate from a human donor with multiple sclerosis. CDR3s include the opening cysteine and the closing phenylalanine or tryptophan. The order of the fields is CDR3 length, V gene, J gene, D gene, clone size, CDR3 DNA, CDR3 protein. D genes are given only for firm matches. A clone size is listed for some rows: how often the clone was seen (once, few, many), or a class if it is expanded.

12	TRBV6-5	TRBJ1-2	-	-	TGTGCCAGCACCGGAGGGGAACGAGGCTACACCTTC	CASTGGERGYTF
13	TRBV7-9	TRBJ2-2	-	-	TGTGCCACCAAACAGGGTGTTACCGGGGAGCTGTTTTTT	CATKQGVTGELFF
15	TRBV7-9	TRBJ1-5	-	-	TGTGCCAGCAGCTTAGAAAGACTGGGGGGGGAGCCCCAGCATTTT	CASSLERLGGEPQHF
15	TRBV6-5	TRBJ1-1	-	-	TGTGCCAGCATGGGATGGATGGGGATGAACACTGAAGCTTTCTTT	CASMGWMGMNTEAFF
13	TRBV30	TRBJ1-1	-	-	TGTGCCTGGAAGGAACAGTCGAACACTGAAGCTTTCTTT	CAWKEQSNTEAFF
16	TRBV27	TRBJ2-7	-	-	TGTGCCAGCAGTTTATCAGGTTGGGCAGGGGGGTACGAGCAGTACTTC	CASSLSGWAGGYEQYF
15	TRBV6-2/TRBV6-3	TRBJ2-1	TRBD2	-	TGTGCCAGCAGTTACGGGACTAGCTATTACAATGAGCAGTTCTTC	CASSYGTSYYNEQFF
16	TRBV9	TRBJ1-2	TRBD1	-	TGTGCCAGCAGCGTCGACAGGGGATTAGCTAACTATGGCTACACCTTC	CASSVDRGLANYGYTF
17	TRBV7-9	TRBJ1-3	-	-	TGTGCCAGCAGCGGGTGGGACGGCGGTCCCTCTGGAAACACCATATATTTT	CASSGWDGGPSGNTIYF
12	TRBV29-1	TRBJ2-7	TRBD2	-	TGCAGCGTTGTTCTGGGGGGGTACGAGCAGTACTTC	CSVVLGGYEQYF
15	TRBV19	TRBJ1-5	-	-	TGTGCCAGTAGTATAGATCTGGATAGCAATCAGCCCCAGCATTTT	CASSIDLDSNQPQHF
13	TRBV10-3	TRBJ2-7	-	few	TGTGCCATCAGTGAGGCAGGTAGCTACGAGCAGTACTTC	CAISEAGSYEQYF
16	TRBV4-3	TRBJ1-1	-	-	TGCGCCAGCAGCCAAGGATGGGGGACGGAAAACACTGAAGCTTTCTTT	CASSQGWGTENTEAFF
16	TRBV4-1	TRBJ1-1	-	-	TGCGCCAGCAGCCAAGATCTTACCCTCCTGAACACTGAAGCTTTCTTT	CASSQDLTLLNTEAFF
15	TRBV19	TRBJ1-1	-	-	TGTGCCAGTAGTATTCAGAAGATCATGAACACTGAAGCTTTCTTT	CASSIQKIMNTEAFF
13	TRBV6-2/TRBV6-3	TRBJ1-1	-	-	TGTGCCAGCAGTTGGACAGTACAACTGGAAGCTTTCTTT	CASSWTVQLEAFF
13	TRBV3-1	TRBJ1-1	-	-	TGTGCCAGCACAGATAGACGAAGGACTGAAGCTTTCTTT	CASTDRRRTEAFF
16	TRBV29-1	TRBJ2-1	TRBD1	-	TGCAGCGTTGAAGGAGGGGGCGGACCCCTTTACAATGAGCAGTTCTTC	CSVEGGGGPLYNEQFF
17	TRBV7-9	TRBJ2-3	TRBD1	-	TGTGCCAGCAGCTTAGCGCTATGGGGACAGGACACAGATACGCAGTATTTT	CASSLALWGQDTDTQYF
14	TRBV27	TRBJ2-7	-	-	TGTGCCAGCAGTTCCTATGTCACCAGCTACGAGCAGTACTTC	CASSSYVTSYEQYF
15	TRBV6-5	TRBJ2-2	TRBD1	few	TGTGCCAGCAGTTTACAGGGGGCTTACACCGGGGAGCTGTTTTTT	CASSLQGAYTGELFF
15	TRBV13	TRBJ2-3	TRBD2	-	TGTGCCAGCAGTTCCGGGACTAGCGGGACAGATACGCAGTATTTT	CASSSGTSGTDTQYF
16	TRBV3-1	TRBJ2-7	-	-	TGTGCCAGCAGCCAAGCGTCGGGCCCGAGCTCCTACGAGCAGTACTTC	CASSQASGPSSYEQYF
11	TRBV19	TRBJ2-7	-	-	TGTGCCATCGGGCAGGGCACCGAGCAGTACTTC	CAIGQGTEQYF
16	TRBV20-1	TRBJ2-5	-	-	TGCAGTGCTAGAGATTCGGGAGGCGGGACATGGGAGACCCAGTACTTC	CSARDSGGGTWETQYF
10	TRBV19	TRBJ1-2	-	-	TGTGCCACCGGGGACGGCAAGGGGACCTTC	CATGDGKGTF
17	TRBV6-5	TRBJ1-5	TRBD1	-	TGTGCCAGCAGTTCCGGGACAGGGGTACCCCCCTATCAGCCCCAGCATTTT	CASSSGTGVPPYQPQHF
17	TRBV7-9	TRBJ2-3	TRBD2	once	TGTGCCAGCAGCTTGTGGGATTTGCGGGAGAGCACAGATACGCAGTATTTT	CASSLWDLRESTDTQYF
11	TRBV2	TRBJ2-7	-	once	TGTGCCAGCATATGTTGCTACGAGCAGTACTTC	CASICCYEQYF
15	TRBV9	TRBJ1-4	-	-	TGTGCCAGCAGCCTCTCTTCGGACAGACATGAAAAACTGTTTTTT	CASSLSSDRHEKLFF
16	TRBV20-1	TRBJ2-1	-	-	TGCAGTGCTAGAGATATAGTGGCGGAAGTCTACAATGAGCAGTTCTTC	CSARDIVAEVYNEQFF
13	TRBV5-6	TRBJ1-1	TRBD1	-	TGTGCCAGCAGCCCGACCGGGACAGTTGAAGCTTTCTTT	CASSPTGTVEAFF
15	TRBV7-2	TRBJ2-1	-	-	TGTGCCAGCAGAACTAACAGGGGACTTATCAATGAGCAGTTCTTC	CASRTNRGLINEQFF
15	TRBV29-1	TRBJ2-1	-	-	TGCAGCGTTGAGGAGGGACCCCCAAGGCGCAATGAGCAGTTCTTC	CSVEEGPPRRNEQFF
16	TRBV5-4	TRBJ2-7	TRBD2	-	TGTGCCAGCAGCTTGGAAGGGATAGCGGGGGGGTACGAGCAGTACTTC	CASSLEGIAGGYEQYF
13	TRBV28	TRBJ2-2	-	-	TGTGCCAGCAGTTTAACAAACACCGGGGAGCTGTTTTTT	CASSLTNTGELFF
16	TRBV20-1	TRBJ2-7	TRBD2	-	TGCAGTGCTAGAACGAGGAGACTAGCGGGAGAAAATGAGCAGTACTTC	CSARTRRLAGENEQYF
15	TRBV28	TRBJ1-5	TRBD1	-	TGTGCCAGCAGTAAACCGGGACAGGGTATGCAGCCCCAGCATTTT	CASSKPGQGMQPQHF
13	TRBV7-7	TRBJ1-1	-	-	TGTGCCAGCAGCCCGGTCGAGAACACTGAAGCTTTCTTT	CASSPVENTEAFF
15	TRBV5-6	TRBJ1-2	-	-	TGTGCCAGCCGAATCCGGGGGGGGTATGGCTATGGCTACACCTTC	CASRIRGGYGYGYTF
14	TRBV4-2	TRBJ1-1	-	-	TGTGCCAGCAGCCTCTACAACGGGAACACTGAAGCTTTCTTT	CASSLYNGNTEAFF